This TCR beta chain was recovered during a study of T cells in tumors after PD-1 blockade. In the study overall: Peripheral blood samples averaged 36,536 unique clonotypes and 113,528 templates.

Some clones are missing from TCRdb's copy, which holds only in-frame ones; the method was immunoSEQ multiplex PCR. The sample comprises roughly 48,000 clones, roughly 80% of which are singletons, and approximately 4% rests with the top ten. The CDR3 is made up of 18 amino acids. The germline V and J ends were trimmed by 5 bases and 6 bases, with 26 bases remaining between them. Germline CDR1 reads MNHEY; CDR2 reads SVGEGT. Study-level points and caveats: Some novel exhausted tumor clones appeared in pre-treatment blood, suggesting peripheral recruitment.

This clone was counted a single time. Antigen: not known. Material: PBMCs, obtained before anti-PD-1 treatment. The receptor comes from a human donor with basal cell carcinoma. This chain links TRBV6-2 or TRBV6-3 with TRBJ1-5, with a possible D match to TRBD1 (6 bases). In DNA form, the CDR3 reads TGTGCCAGCAGTCAATGGGAGGCGGCAGGGGTTTTATCTCAGCCCCAGCATTTT. Its protein is CASSQWEAAGVLSQPQHF.